These T cell receptor beta chains were read from a single sample in a study of T cell responses to AZD1222 COVID-19 vaccine. The assay was immunoSEQ multiplex PCR, and TCRdb's table has in-frame clones only and misses some. The sample has under 170,000 clones; 94% are singletons. The material sequenced was peripheral blood, taken on day 0 of AZD1222 vaccination. These receptors originate from an adult in good health. CDR3s leave out the opening cysteine and the closing phenylalanine or tryptophan. Fields, in order: clone size, CDR3 length, D gene, J gene, V gene, CDR3 protein. The D gene is left open where the match is weak. Size values are once, few and many counts, or a class for expanded clones, and some rows have none.

clone_size: -; cdr3_length: 11; d_call: -; j_call: TRBJ1-5; v_call: TRBV28; cdr3_aa: AASGRSNQPQH
clone_size: -; cdr3_length: 14; d_call: TRBD1; j_call: TRBJ1-5; v_call: TRBV2; cdr3_aa: ASSESRGWGDQPQH
clone_size: -; cdr3_length: 11; d_call: -; j_call: TRBJ1-1; v_call: TRBV18; cdr3_aa: ASSLGMNTEAF
clone_size: -; cdr3_length: 13; d_call: -; j_call: TRBJ2-5; v_call: TRBV5-1; cdr3_aa: ASSLGVNYQETQY
clone_size: -; cdr3_length: 12; d_call: -; j_call: TRBJ1-2; v_call: TRBV19; cdr3_aa: ASTSGQLFYGYT
clone_size: -; cdr3_length: 12; d_call: -; j_call: TRBJ1-2; v_call: TRBV28; cdr3_aa: ASSSPQGSYGYT
clone_size: -; cdr3_length: 11; d_call: -; j_call: TRBJ1-2; v_call: TRBV3-1/TRBV3-2; cdr3_aa: ASSGGQIYGYT
clone_size: -; cdr3_length: 12; d_call: -; j_call: TRBJ1-5; v_call: TRBV7-2; cdr3_aa: ASSPDRGILAQH
clone_size: -; cdr3_length: 15; d_call: -; j_call: TRBJ1-1; v_call: TRBV4-1; cdr3_aa: ASSRSPGWSSDTEAF
clone_size: -; cdr3_length: 14; d_call: TRBD2; j_call: TRBJ2-3; v_call: TRBV10-3; cdr3_aa: AITQELAGVTDTQY
clone_size: -; cdr3_length: 15; d_call: -; j_call: TRBJ2-3; v_call: TRBV4-1; cdr3_aa: ASSQNILKKSTDTQY
clone_size: -; cdr3_length: 14; d_call: TRBD2; j_call: TRBJ2-3; v_call: TRBV7-2; cdr3_aa: ASRPAGLASLDTQY
clone_size: -; cdr3_length: 13; d_call: -; j_call: TRBJ2-5; v_call: TRBV18; cdr3_aa: ASSPGMGAQETQY
clone_size: -; cdr3_length: 14; d_call: -; j_call: TRBJ1-1; v_call: TRBV6-4; cdr3_aa: ASSDWASLIDTEAF
clone_size: -; cdr3_length: 13; d_call: -; j_call: TRBJ2-3; v_call: TRBV7-3; cdr3_aa: ASSLTGRSTDTQY
clone_size: -; cdr3_length: 11; d_call: -; j_call: TRBJ2-3; v_call: TRBV5-1; cdr3_aa: ASLVPGADTQY
clone_size: -; cdr3_length: 12; d_call: -; j_call: TRBJ2-1; v_call: TRBV10-3; cdr3_aa: ATQGNSLINEQF
clone_size: -; cdr3_length: 8; d_call: -; j_call: TRBJ2-3; v_call: TRBV2; cdr3_aa: ASSDRTQY
clone_size: -; cdr3_length: 14; d_call: -; j_call: TRBJ1-6; v_call: TRBV2; cdr3_aa: ASTALTSGTFSPLH
clone_size: -; cdr3_length: 18; d_call: -; j_call: TRBJ2-3; v_call: TRBV4-2; cdr3_aa: ASSQEGSSPSEISTDTQY
clone_size: -; cdr3_length: 13; d_call: -; j_call: TRBJ1-2; v_call: TRBV18; cdr3_aa: ASTTLSGALNGYT
clone_size: -; cdr3_length: 15; d_call: -; j_call: TRBJ1-5; v_call: TRBV27; cdr3_aa: ASSLWGGGYSNQPQH
clone_size: once; cdr3_length: 11; d_call: -; j_call: TRBJ2-1; v_call: TRBV12-3/TRBV12-4; cdr3_aa: ASSLGPGDEQF
clone_size: -; cdr3_length: 10; d_call: -; j_call: TRBJ1-2; v_call: TRBV6-2/TRBV6-3; cdr3_aa: ASSYSGGGYT
clone_size: -; cdr3_length: 9; d_call: -; j_call: TRBJ1-1; v_call: TRBV19; cdr3_aa: ASSTTVEAF
clone_size: -; cdr3_length: 14; d_call: -; j_call: TRBJ2-5; v_call: TRBV3-1/TRBV3-2; cdr3_aa: ASSHWSLGAEETQY
clone_size: -; cdr3_length: 11; d_call: -; j_call: TRBJ1-2; v_call: TRBV10-3; cdr3_aa: ATRQDANYGYT
clone_size: -; cdr3_length: 15; d_call: TRBD2; j_call: TRBJ2-1; v_call: TRBV7-6; cdr3_aa: ASSLRLAGRSYNEQF
clone_size: -; cdr3_length: 15; d_call: TRBD1; j_call: TRBJ1-4; v_call: TRBV7-9; cdr3_aa: ASSLGSWGTGNEKLF
clone_size: -; cdr3_length: 13; d_call: -; j_call: TRBJ1-5; v_call: TRBV19; cdr3_aa: ASSIVGDGNQPQH
clone_size: few; cdr3_length: 14; d_call: TRBD1; j_call: TRBJ1-2; v_call: TRBV13; cdr3_aa: ASSFRAGGANYGYT
clone_size: -; cdr3_length: 12; d_call: TRBD2; j_call: TRBJ2-1; v_call: TRBV6-2/TRBV6-3; cdr3_aa: ASSYSGTVNEQF
clone_size: -; cdr3_length: 13; d_call: -; j_call: TRBJ2-2; v_call: TRBV7-9; cdr3_aa: ASSLGPRGHGELF
clone_size: -; cdr3_length: 10; d_call: -; j_call: TRBJ1-5; v_call: TRBV28; cdr3_aa: ASRGTNQPQH
clone_size: -; cdr3_length: 13; d_call: -; j_call: TRBJ1-3; v_call: TRBV5-4; cdr3_aa: ASSLLQGGGNTIY
clone_size: -; cdr3_length: 11; d_call: -; j_call: TRBJ1-1; v_call: TRBV9; cdr3_aa: ASSVGSNTEAF
clone_size: -; cdr3_length: 13; d_call: TRBD1; j_call: TRBJ2-1; v_call: TRBV6-2/TRBV6-3; cdr3_aa: ASSVTGESYNEQF
clone_size: -; cdr3_length: 10; d_call: -; j_call: TRBJ1-3; v_call: TRBV2; cdr3_aa: ASSDRGNTIY
clone_size: -; cdr3_length: 14; d_call: -; j_call: TRBJ1-3; v_call: TRBV5-8; cdr3_aa: ASCLAGWTSGNTIY
clone_size: -; cdr3_length: 12; d_call: -; j_call: TRBJ1-1; v_call: TRBV7-8; cdr3_aa: ASSSGGGNTEAF
clone_size: once; cdr3_length: 12; d_call: TRBD1; j_call: TRBJ1-5; v_call: TRBV27; cdr3_aa: ASSHRGGNQPQH
clone_size: -; cdr3_length: 9; d_call: -; j_call: TRBJ2-1; v_call: TRBV7-9; cdr3_aa: ASSFGNEQF
clone_size: -; cdr3_length: 11; d_call: -; j_call: TRBJ1-2; v_call: TRBV12-3/TRBV12-4; cdr3_aa: ASSLIQPYGYT
clone_size: few; cdr3_length: 14; d_call: TRBD2; j_call: TRBJ2-1; v_call: TRBV3-1/TRBV3-2; cdr3_aa: ASSQSRSSGVDEQF
clone_size: -; cdr3_length: 13; d_call: TRBD2; j_call: TRBJ2-5; v_call: TRBV6-5; cdr3_aa: ASRSEREGQETQY
clone_size: once; cdr3_length: 12; d_call: TRBD1; j_call: TRBJ1-4; v_call: TRBV27; cdr3_aa: ASSRQGLNEKLF
clone_size: -; cdr3_length: 10; d_call: -; j_call: TRBJ1-2; v_call: TRBV7-2; cdr3_aa: ASSRQKDGYT
clone_size: -; cdr3_length: 13; d_call: TRBD2; j_call: TRBJ2-1; v_call: TRBV5-4; cdr3_aa: ASPAAGEDSVEQF
clone_size: -; cdr3_length: 13; d_call: TRBD2; j_call: TRBJ2-5; v_call: TRBV29-1; cdr3_aa: SVAGKRGGAETQY
clone_size: -; cdr3_length: 14; d_call: -; j_call: TRBJ1-1; v_call: TRBV5-8; cdr3_aa: ASSLDQPGADTEAF
clone_size: -; cdr3_length: 13; d_call: -; j_call: TRBJ1-6; v_call: TRBV6-5; cdr3_aa: ASSYSTGLAWPLH
clone_size: -; cdr3_length: 14; d_call: -; j_call: TRBJ2-2; v_call: TRBV7-2; cdr3_aa: ASSLGGVRNTGELF
clone_size: -; cdr3_length: 15; d_call: -; j_call: TRBJ1-6; v_call: TRBV5-1; cdr3_aa: ASSLGTRGQVNSPLH
clone_size: -; cdr3_length: 14; d_call: TRBD1; j_call: TRBJ1-6; v_call: TRBV3-1/TRBV3-2; cdr3_aa: ASSQGGTGSYSPLH
clone_size: -; cdr3_length: 14; d_call: TRBD1; j_call: TRBJ1-1; v_call: TRBV29-1; cdr3_aa: SVPAGLGQAYTEAF
clone_size: -; cdr3_length: 14; d_call: -; j_call: TRBJ2-2; v_call: TRBV6-4; cdr3_aa: ASSEMAGTGTGELF
clone_size: -; cdr3_length: 11; d_call: -; j_call: TRBJ1-2; v_call: TRBV12-3/TRBV12-4; cdr3_aa: ASSLSQNYGYT